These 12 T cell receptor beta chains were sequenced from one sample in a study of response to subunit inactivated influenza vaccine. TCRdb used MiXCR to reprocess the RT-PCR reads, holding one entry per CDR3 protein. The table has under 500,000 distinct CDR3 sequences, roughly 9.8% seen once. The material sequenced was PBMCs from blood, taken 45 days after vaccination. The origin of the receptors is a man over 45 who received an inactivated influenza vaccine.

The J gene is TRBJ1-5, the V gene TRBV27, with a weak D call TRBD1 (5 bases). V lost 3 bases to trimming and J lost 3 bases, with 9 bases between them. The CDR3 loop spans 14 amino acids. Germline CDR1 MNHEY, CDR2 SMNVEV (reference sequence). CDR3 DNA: TGTGCCAGCAGTTTTCTAGGGACCAATCAGCCCCAGCATTTT. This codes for CASSFLGTNQPQHF.

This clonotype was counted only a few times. The CDR3 reads CASSYSRRGKMSQHF. Written as DNA, the CDR3 is TGTGCCAGCAGTTACTCGCGCAGGGGGAAAATGTCCCAGCATTTT. This chain links TRBV6-5 with TRBJ1-5; 7 nucleotides line up with TRBD1. CDR1 is MNHEY and CDR2 is SVGAGI in the germline V gene. The CDR3 contains 15 residues. The junction had 10 bases not matched to a gene; V was cut back by 0 bases and J by 11 bases.

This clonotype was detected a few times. The CDR3 sequence: CAISEVLQERKAFF. In nucleotides, the CDR3 is TGTGCCATCAGTGAGGTCCTCCAGGAGAGAAAAGCTTTCTTT. The chain uses TRBV10-3 and TRBJ1-1; D gene uncertain. This CDR3 is 14 amino acids long. Trimming took 2 bases from V and 9 from J, leaving 16 bases between them. Germline assignment: CDR1 ENHRY and CDR2 SYGVKD.

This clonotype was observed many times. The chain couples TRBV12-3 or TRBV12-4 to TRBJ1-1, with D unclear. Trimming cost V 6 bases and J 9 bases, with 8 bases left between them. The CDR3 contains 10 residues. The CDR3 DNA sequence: TGTGCCAGCAGCTTGGGGAAAGCTTTCTTT. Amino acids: CASSLGKAFF.

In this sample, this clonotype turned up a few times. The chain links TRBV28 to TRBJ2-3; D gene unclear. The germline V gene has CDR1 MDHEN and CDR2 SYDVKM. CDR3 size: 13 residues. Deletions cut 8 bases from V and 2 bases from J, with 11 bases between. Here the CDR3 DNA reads TGTGCCAGCTCTGGGCCCCCCACAGATACGCAGTATTTT. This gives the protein CASSGPPTDTQYF.

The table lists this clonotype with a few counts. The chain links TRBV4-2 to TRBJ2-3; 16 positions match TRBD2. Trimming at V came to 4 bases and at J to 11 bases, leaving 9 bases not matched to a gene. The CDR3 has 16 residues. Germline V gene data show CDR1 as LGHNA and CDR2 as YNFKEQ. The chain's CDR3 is CASSLNSGTSGGEQYF. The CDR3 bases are TGTGCCAGCAGCCTCAACTCCGGGACTAGCGGGGGGGAGCAGTATTTT.

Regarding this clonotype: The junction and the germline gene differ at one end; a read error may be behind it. The CDR3 DNA follows: TGTGCCAGCAGTTTATACAGGCGGGGGGGTAATGGGCAGTTCTTC. Amino acids: CASSLYRRGGNGQFF. V usage is TRBV12-3 or TRBV12-4 and J usage is TRBJ2-1; 9 nucleotides line up with TRBD2. This CDR3 is built from 15 residues.

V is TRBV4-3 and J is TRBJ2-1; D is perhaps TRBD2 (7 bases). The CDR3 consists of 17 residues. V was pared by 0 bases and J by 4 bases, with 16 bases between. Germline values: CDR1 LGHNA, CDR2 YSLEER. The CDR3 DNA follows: TGCGCCAGCAGCCAAGATTTGTTCGGGGGGCTTTACAATGAGCAGTTCTTC. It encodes CASSQDLFGGLYNEQFF.

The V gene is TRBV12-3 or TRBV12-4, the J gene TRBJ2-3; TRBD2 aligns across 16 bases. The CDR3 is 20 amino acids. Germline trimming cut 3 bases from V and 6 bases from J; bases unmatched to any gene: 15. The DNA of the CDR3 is TGTGCCAGCAGTTTCACCCCTTTGGGACTAGCGGGGGGGCAGAGGGATACGCAGTATTTT. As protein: CASSFTPLGLAGGQRDTQYF.

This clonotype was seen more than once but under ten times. CDR3 residues: CASSYTQLDTQYF. CDR3 nucleotides: TGTGCCAGCAGTTACACGCAATTAGATACGCAGTATTTT. J is TRBJ2-3 and V is TRBV6-5; D gene uncertain. V lost 2 bases, J lost 5 bases, and 8 bases lay in between. In germline, CDR1 is MNHEY, CDR2 SVGAGI. CDR3 length: 13 amino acids.

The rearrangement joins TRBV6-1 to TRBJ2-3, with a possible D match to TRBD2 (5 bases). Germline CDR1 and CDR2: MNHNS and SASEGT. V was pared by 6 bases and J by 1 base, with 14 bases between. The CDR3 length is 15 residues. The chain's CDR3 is CASRAGEAGTDTQYF. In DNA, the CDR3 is TGTGCCAGCAGGGCGGGCGAGGCGGGCACAGATACGCAGTATTTT.

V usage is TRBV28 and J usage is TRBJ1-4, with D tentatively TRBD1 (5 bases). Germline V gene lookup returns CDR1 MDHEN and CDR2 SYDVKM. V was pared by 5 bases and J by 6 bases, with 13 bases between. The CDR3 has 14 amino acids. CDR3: CASSNPGADEKLFF. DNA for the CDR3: TGTGCCAGCAGTAACCCCGGGGCAGATGAAAAACTGTTTTTT.